This T cell receptor beta chain was documented in a study of human T cells and chemical hapten exposure. Specified time point: pre-sensitization, week 0. Documented treatment: therapeutic diphenylcyclopropenone sensitization with weekly scalp DPC. The J segment lost 2 bases and the V segment lost 3 bases, leaving 5 bases of the junction unmatched. Per germline, CDR1 SGHTA and CDR2 FQGNSA. The CDR3 loop spans 15 amino acids. This clonotype turned up a few times. One entry per CDR3 protein, called by TCRdb with MiXCR from the RACE reads. The sample yields fewer than 300,000 distinct CDR3 sequences, 7.5% to 9% seen once.

The chain employs TRBV7-2 and TRBJ2-5, with TRBD1 matching over 8 bases. The clonotype originates from a woman aged 40 to 50 with alopecia areata. Some clones in this sample may be carry-over from other donors' samples. Sequences were derived from whole blood, sampled in connection with sensitization to the hapten diphenylcyclopropenone (DPC). CDR3 DNA: TGTGCCAGCAGCTTCTACAGGGGGTTTCAAGAGACCCAGTACTTC. It translates to CASSFYRGFQETQYF.